A single sample gave rise to the 4 T cell receptor beta chains below, sequenced in a study of blood T cell repertoires in COVID-19. Assay used: immunoSEQ multiplex PCR; TCRdb lists only in-frame clones, some missing. In the table there are about 54,000 clones, 85% of which are singletons. Material for sequencing was peripheral blood. These receptors all stem from a human donor in a cohort sampled during active COVID-19.

This clone appeared a single time. The chain employs TRBV18 and TRBJ2-3, with 9 positions matching TRBD2. In germline, CDR1 is KGHSH, CDR2 LQKENI. The junction had 4 bases not matched to a gene; V was cut back by 0 bases and J by 0 bases. The CDR3 sequence is 17 residues long. The CDR3 nucleotides are TGTGCCAGCTCACCACCGGTAGCGGGGGCTAGCACAGATACGCAGTATTTT. This gives the protein CASSPPVAGASTDTQYF.

This chain links TRBV7-9 with TRBJ2-7, with D tentatively TRBD1 (5 bases). Germline lookup yields CDR1 SEHNR and CDR2 FQNEAQ (reference sequence). The CDR3 totals 18 residues. The ends were cut back, 5 bases at V and 4 bases at J, with 27 bases in the middle. In DNA form, the CDR3 reads TGTGCCAGCAGCCCCCCTACAGGAAGGGCCCCTTTAGGGTACGAGCAGTACTTC. Its translation: CASSPPTGRAPLGYEQYF. Full variable domain (outside the CDR3, taken from reference TRBV7-9 and TRBJ2-7): DTGVSQNPRHKITKRGQNVTFRCDPISEHNRLYWYRQTLGQGPEFLTYFQNEAQLEKSRLLSDRFSAERPKGSFSTLEIQRTEQGDSAMYLCASSPPTGRAPLGYEQYFGPGTRLTVT.

The chain combines TRBV27 with TRBJ2-5, with D perhaps TRBD2 (5 bases). CDR1 and CDR2 from the germline V gene are MNHEY and SMNVEV (reference sequence). V lost 3 bases and J 2 bases, leaving 10 bases between the germline ends. The CDR3 runs 14 residues. The CDR3 is CASSLRADQETQYF. The CDR3 DNA reads TGTGCCAGCAGTTTGCGGGCCGATCAAGAGACCCAGTACTTC.

The chain joins TRBV7-3 to TRBJ2-1; D might be TRBD1 (6 bases). CDR3 length: 16 amino acids. V shed 1 base and J shed 1 base, with 11 bases lying between them. The germline gives CDR1 SGHTA, CDR2 FQGTGA. CDR3 nucleotides: TGTGCCAGCAGCTTAAGACAGGACACTTCCTACAATGAGCAGTTCTTC. Translated, it gives CASSLRQDTSYNEQFF.